This TCR beta chain was sequenced during a study of cytomegalovirus exposure and HLA in healthy donors. General study findings and limits: Reports described diagnosis of cytomegalovirus status by the classifier as highly specific and sensitive.

Donors sampled were nominally healthy, though unrecorded immune exposures were likely. With respect to this clone: Its antigen remains unknown.

Vbeta (60) and Jbeta (13) primers were used in the PCR. Sequencing used immunoSEQ multiplex PCR; TCRdb keeps in-frame clones, though not all of them. Here the sample spans about 140,000 clones, 82% being singletons. The V end was cut by 11 bases, the J end by 0 bases, with 17 bases between. Germline V gene lookup returns CDR1 MDHEN and CDR2 SYDVKM. The CDR3 sequence is 14 residues long. Specimen: PBMCs. This chain links TRBV28 with TRBJ2-7; possible D gene TRBD1, 6 bases. The sequence came from an older woman in good health and CMV-seropositive. The CDR3 reads CASYTGTNSYEQYF. CDR3 nucleotides: TGTGCCTCGTACACCGGGACAAACTCCTACGAGCAGTACTTC.